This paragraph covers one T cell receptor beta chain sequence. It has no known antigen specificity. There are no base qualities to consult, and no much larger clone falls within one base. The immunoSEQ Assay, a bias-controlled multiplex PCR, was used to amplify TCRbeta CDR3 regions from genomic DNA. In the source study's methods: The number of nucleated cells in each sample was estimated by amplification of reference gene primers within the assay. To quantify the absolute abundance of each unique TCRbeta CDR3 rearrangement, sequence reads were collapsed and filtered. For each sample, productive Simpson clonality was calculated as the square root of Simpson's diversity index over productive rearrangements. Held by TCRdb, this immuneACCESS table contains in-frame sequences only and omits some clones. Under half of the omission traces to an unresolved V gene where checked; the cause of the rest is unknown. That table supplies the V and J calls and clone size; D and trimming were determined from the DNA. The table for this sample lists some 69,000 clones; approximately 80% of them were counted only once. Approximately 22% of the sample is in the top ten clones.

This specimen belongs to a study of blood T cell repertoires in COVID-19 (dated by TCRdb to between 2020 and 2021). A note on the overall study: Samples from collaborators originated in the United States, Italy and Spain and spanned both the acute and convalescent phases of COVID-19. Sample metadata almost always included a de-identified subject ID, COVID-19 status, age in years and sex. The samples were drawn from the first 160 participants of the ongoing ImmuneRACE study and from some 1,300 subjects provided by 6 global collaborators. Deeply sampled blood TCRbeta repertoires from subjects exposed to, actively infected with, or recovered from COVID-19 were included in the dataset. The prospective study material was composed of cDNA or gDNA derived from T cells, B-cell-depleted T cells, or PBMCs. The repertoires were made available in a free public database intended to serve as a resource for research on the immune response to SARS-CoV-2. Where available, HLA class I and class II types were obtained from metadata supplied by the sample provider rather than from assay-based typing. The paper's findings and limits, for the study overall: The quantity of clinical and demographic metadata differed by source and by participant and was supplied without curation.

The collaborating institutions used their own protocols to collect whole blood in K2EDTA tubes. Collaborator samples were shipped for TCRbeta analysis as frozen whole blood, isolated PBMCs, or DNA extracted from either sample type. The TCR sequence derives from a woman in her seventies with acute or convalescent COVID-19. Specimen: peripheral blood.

Here is the DNA: TGCAGCGGGACGGGAGACTTTGGTGGGCAGTTCTTC. Translated, this gives CSGTGDFGGQFF. This receptor chain uses TRBV29-1 and TRBJ2-1; TRBD2 is perhaps the D gene, given 6 matching bases. CDR1 SQVTM and CDR2 ANQGSEA are derived from the germline V gene. Reading from cysteine to phenylalanine, the CDR3 counts 12 amino acids. Only CDR3 DNA remains: 36 bases, in frame from the first base. Deletion took 7 bases off V and 12 bases off J, with a span of 19 bases between the germline ends.